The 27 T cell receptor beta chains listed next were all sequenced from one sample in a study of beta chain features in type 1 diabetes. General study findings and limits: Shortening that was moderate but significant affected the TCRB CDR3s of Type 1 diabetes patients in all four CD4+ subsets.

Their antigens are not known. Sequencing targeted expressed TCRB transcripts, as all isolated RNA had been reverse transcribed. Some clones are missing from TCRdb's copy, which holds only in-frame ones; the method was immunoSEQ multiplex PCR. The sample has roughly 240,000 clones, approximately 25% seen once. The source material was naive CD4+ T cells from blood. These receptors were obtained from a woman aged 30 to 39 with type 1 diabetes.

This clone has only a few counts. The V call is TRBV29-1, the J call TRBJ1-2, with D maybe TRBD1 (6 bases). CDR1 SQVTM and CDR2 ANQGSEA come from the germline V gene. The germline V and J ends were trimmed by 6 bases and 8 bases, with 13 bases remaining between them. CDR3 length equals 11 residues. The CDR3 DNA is TGCAGCGTCTCCGGGACATTGGGCTACACCTTC. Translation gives CSVSGTLGYTF.

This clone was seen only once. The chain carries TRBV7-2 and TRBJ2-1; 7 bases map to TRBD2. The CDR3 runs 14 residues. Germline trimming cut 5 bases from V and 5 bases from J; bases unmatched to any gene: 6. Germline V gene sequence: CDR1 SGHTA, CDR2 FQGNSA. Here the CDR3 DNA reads TGTGCCAGCAGCGACAGCGGGGCACACAATGAGCAGTTCTTC. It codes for CASSDSGAHNEQFF.

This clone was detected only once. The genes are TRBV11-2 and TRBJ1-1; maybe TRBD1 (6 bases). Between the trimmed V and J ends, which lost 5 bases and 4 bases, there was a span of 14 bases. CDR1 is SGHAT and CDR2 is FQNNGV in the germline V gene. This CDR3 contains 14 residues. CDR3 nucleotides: TGTGCCAGCAGCCCACAGGGAATGGTCACTGAAGCTTTCTTT. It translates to CASSPQGMVTEAFF.

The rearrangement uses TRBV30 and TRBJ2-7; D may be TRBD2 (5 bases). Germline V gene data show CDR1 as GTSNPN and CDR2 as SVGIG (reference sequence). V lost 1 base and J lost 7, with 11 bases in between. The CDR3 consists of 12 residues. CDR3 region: CAWSEDSSEQYF. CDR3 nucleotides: TGTGCCTGGAGTGAGGACTCATCTGAGCAGTACTTC.

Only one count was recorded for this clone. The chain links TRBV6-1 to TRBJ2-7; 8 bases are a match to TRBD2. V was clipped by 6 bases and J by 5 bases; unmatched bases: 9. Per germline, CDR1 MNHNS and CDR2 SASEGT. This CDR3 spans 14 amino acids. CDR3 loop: CASRPGLDRHEQYF. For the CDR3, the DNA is TGTGCCAGCAGGCCGGGACTAGATCGACACGAGCAGTACTTC.

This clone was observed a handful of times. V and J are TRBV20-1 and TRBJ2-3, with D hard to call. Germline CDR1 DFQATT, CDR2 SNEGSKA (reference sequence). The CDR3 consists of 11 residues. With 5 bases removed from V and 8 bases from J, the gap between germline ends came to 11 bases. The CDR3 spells CSAGSVGTQYF. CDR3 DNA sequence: TGCAGTGCTGGCAGCGTAGGTACGCAGTATTTT.

CDR3 residues: CASSPVAGLNTEAFF. CDR3 nucleotides: TGTGCCAGCTCACCAGTGGCAGGGTTGAACACTGAAGCTTTCTTT. The chain recombines TRBV18 with TRBJ1-1; tentative D call: TRBD1 (5 bases). The CDR3 has 15 residues. CDR1 and CDR2 from the germline V gene are KGHSH and LQKENI. With 2 bases removed from V and 0 bases from J, the gap between germline ends came to 10 bases.

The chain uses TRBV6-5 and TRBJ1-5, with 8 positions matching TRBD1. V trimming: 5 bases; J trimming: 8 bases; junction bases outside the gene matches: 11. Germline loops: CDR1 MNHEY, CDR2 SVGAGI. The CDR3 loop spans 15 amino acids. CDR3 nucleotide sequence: TGTGCCAGCAGTCCGTACAGGGGGGGTAGGGAGCCCCAGCATTTT. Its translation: CASSPYRGGREPQHF.

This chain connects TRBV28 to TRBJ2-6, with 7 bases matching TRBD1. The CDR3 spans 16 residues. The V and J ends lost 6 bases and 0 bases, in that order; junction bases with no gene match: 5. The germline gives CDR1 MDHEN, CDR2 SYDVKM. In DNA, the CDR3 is TGTGCCAGCAGGACGGACAGGTACTCTGGGGCCAACGTCCTGACTTTC. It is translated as CASRTDRYSGANVLTF.

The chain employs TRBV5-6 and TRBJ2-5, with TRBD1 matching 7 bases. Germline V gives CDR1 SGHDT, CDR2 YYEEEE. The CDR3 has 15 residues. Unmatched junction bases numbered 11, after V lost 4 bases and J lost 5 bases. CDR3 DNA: TGTGCCAGCAGCGGGGCCCGACAGGGTTGGGAGACCCAGTACTTC. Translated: CASSGARQGWETQYF.

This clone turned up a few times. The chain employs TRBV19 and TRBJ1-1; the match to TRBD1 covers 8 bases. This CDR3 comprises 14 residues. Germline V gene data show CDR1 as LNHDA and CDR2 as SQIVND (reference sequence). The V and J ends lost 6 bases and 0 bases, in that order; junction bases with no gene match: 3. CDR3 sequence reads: CASSRQGLNTEAFF. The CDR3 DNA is TGTGCCAGTAGCAGACAGGGGTTGAACACTGAAGCTTTCTTT.

This chain's CDR3 is CASGQGPETQYF. In nucleotides, the CDR3 is TGTGCCTCCGGACAGGGGCCAGAGACCCAGTACTTC. The chain is built from TRBV6-6 and TRBJ2-5; 9 nucleotides match TRBD1. V gave up 11 bases and J gave up 4 bases; unmatched junction bases: 5. CDR1 and CDR2 from the germline V gene are MNHNY and SVGAGI (reference sequence). This CDR3 region has 12 residues.

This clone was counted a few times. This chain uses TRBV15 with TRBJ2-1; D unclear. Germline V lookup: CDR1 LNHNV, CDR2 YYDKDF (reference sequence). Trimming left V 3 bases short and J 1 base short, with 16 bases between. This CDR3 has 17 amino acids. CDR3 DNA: TGTGCCACCAGCAGCTCCGGCGCTAGTGGATCCTACAATGAGCAGTTCTTC. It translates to CATSSSGASGSYNEQFF.

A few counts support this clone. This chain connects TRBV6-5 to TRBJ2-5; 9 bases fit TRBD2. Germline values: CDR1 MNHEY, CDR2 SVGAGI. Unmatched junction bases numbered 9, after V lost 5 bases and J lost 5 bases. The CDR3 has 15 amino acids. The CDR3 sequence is CASSPLAGVGETQYF. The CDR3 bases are TGTGCCAGCAGTCCCTTAGCGGGAGTTGGGGAGACCCAGTACTTC.

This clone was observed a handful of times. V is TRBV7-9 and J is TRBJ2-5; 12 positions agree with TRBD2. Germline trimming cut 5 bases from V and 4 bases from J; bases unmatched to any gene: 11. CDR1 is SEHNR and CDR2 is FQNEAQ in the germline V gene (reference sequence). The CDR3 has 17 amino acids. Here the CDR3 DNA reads TGTGCCAGCAGCCCCTGGACTAGCGGGACGGGTGGAGAGACCCAGTACTTC. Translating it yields CASSPWTSGTGGETQYF.

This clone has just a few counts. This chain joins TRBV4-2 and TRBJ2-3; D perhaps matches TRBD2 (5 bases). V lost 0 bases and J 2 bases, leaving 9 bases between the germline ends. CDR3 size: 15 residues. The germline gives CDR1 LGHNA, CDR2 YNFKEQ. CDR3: CASSQDRGFTDTQYF. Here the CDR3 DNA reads TGTGCCAGCAGCCAAGATCGGGGTTTCACAGATACGCAGTATTTT.

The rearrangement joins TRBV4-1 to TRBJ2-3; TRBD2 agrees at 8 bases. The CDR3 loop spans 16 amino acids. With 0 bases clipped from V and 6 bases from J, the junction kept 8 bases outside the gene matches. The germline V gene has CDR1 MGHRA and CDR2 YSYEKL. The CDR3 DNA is TGCGCCAGCAGCCAAGAGAATAGCGGGATATCGGATACGCAGTATTTT. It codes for CASSQENSGISDTQYF.

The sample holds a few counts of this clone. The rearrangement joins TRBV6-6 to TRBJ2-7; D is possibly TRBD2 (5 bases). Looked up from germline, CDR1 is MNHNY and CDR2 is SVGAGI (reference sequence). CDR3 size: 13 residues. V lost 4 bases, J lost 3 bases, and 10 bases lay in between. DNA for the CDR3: TGTGCCAGCAGTTCCGATCGGGACTACGAGCAGTACTTC. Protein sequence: CASSSDRDYEQYF.

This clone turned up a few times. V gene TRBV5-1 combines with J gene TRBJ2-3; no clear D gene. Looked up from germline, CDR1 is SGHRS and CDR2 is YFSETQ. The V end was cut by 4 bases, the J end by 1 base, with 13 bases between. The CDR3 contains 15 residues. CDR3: CASSPTTLGTDTQYF. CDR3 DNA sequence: TGCGCCAGCAGCCCTACTACTCTAGGCACAGATACGCAGTATTTT.

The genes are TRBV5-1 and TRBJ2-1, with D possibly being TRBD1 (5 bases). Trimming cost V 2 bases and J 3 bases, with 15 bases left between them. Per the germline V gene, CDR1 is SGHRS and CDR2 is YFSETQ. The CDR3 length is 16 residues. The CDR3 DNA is TGCGCCAGCAGCTTAATGTCAAGGGGTAACTACAATGAGCAGTTCTTC. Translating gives CASSLMSRGNYNEQFF.

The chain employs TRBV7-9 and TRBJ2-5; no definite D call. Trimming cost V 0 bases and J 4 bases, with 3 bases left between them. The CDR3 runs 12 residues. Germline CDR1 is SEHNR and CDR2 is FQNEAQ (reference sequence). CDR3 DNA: TGTGCCAGCAGCTTAGCGCGAGAGACCCAGTACTTC. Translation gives CASSLARETQYF.

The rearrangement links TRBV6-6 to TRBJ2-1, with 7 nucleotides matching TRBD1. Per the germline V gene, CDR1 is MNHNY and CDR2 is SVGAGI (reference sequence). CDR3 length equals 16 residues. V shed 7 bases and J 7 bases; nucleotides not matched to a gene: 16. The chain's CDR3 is CASKPVPGQPRNEQFF. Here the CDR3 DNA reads TGTGCCAGCAAACCCGTCCCGGGACAGCCTAGGAATGAGCAGTTCTTC.

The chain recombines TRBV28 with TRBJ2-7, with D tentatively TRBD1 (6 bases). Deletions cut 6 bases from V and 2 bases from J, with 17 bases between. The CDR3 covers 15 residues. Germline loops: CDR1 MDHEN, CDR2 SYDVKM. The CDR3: CASRPGPGQPYEQYF. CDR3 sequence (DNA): TGTGCCAGCAGACCAGGACCCGGACAGCCCTACGAGCAGTACTTC.

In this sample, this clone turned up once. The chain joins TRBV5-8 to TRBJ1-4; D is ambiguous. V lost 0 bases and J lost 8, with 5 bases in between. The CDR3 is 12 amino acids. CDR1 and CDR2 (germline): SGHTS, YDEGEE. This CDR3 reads CASSLEREKLFF. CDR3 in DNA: TGTGCCAGCAGCTTGGAGCGCGAAAAACTGTTTTTT.

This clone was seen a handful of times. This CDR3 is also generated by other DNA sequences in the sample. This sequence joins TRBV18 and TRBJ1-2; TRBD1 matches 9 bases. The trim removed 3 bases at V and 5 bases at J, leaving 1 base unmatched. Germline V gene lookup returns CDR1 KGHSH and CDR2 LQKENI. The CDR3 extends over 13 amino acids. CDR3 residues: CASSPGTGYGYTF. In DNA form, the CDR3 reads TGTGCCAGCTCACCGGGGACAGGGTATGGCTACACCTTC.

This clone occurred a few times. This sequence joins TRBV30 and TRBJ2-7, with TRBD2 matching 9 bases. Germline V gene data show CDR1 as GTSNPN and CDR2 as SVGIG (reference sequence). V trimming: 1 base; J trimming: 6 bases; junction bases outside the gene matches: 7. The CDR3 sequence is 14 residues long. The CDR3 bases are TGTGCCTGGAGTGCTCCTAGCGGGATAACCGAGCAGTACTTC. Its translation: CAWSAPSGITEQYF.

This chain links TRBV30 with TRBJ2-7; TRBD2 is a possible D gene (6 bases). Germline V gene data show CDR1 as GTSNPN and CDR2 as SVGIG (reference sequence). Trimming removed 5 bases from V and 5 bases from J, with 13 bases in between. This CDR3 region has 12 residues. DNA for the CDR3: TGTGCCTGGGGGAGCGGGTCCCACGAGCAGTACTTC. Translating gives CAWGSGSHEQYF.